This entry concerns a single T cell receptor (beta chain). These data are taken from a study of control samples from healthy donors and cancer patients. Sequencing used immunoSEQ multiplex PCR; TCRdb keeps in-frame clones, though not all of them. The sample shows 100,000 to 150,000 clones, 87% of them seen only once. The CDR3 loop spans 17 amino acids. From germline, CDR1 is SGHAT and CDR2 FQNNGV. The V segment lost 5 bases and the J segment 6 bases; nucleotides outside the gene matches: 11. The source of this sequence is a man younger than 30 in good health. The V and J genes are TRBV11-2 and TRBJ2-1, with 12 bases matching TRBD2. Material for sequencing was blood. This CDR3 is CASSNTLAGGQLNEQFF. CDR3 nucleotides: TGTGCCAGCAGCAATACGCTAGCGGGAGGGCAACTCAATGAGCAGTTCTTC.